The TCR beta chain under discussion was sequenced for a study of early T cells in non-severe SARS-CoV-2 infection (TCRdb year 2021). Context from the whole study: Bulk RNA from unsorted whole blood was used for TCR sequencing, so alpha and beta chains could not be paired. What the study reported, not specific to this receptor: VDJdb matching was skewed toward anti-spike CD8 responses and likely underestimated virus-specific expansions, missing private and CD4 specificities.

This clonotype showed up just a few times. Its target antigen remains unknown. Within one base of it there is no much larger clone, and no base qualities were kept. The library was obtained by 5' RACE. The instrument was a NextSeq 500. The TCR library protocol attached unique molecular identifiers to individual cDNA molecules to correct for sequencing error and PCR bias. TCR alpha and beta chains were both sequenced, and the abundances of alpha and beta sequences in each sample were closely correlated with each other. As for the authors' bioinformatics: Decombinator V4 was used to annotate TCR sequences for V gene, J gene and CDR3. TCRs were defined as expanded if a significant change between any two time points was detected under a Poisson model with p below 0.0001. TCR abundances were normalised to the total number of TCRs sequenced per sample and expressed as counts per million. MAIT TCRs were defined by TRAV1-2 paired with TRAJ12, TRAJ20 or TRAJ33, and iNKT TCRs by TRAV10 paired with TRAJ18. VDJdb, accessed on 1 November 2021, was searched for TCRs annotated for CMV, EBV and SARS-CoV-2, and TCRs annotated for more than one antigen were excluded. TCRdb reran the public reads through fastp at Q25 and MiXCR, keeping productive beta chains. Records with the same CDR3 protein are collapsed into one entry carrying the most frequent genes and DNA. V and J calls and clone size were set by TCRdb, not the authors. This sample comprises about 98,000 distinct CDR3 sequences, more than 9.5% of them detected only once. The biggest ten clones account for approximately 5.4% of the sample.

The cysteine opens and the phenylalanine closes a CDR3 of 14 amino acids. The retained sequence is limited to the CDR3, 42 bases, with the frame set at the first base. Relative to germline, V is 0 bases shorter and J is 1 base shorter, with 9 bases between their ends. From the germline V gene (reference sequence), CDR1 is DFQATT and CDR2 is SNEGSKA. A case-control design nested within a healthcare worker cohort in London, UK, was used, with weekly nasopharyngeal swab PCR tests and blood sampling performed. Between 23 and 31 March 2020, the week of the UK lockdown, healthcare workers were enrolled and then followed up weekly for as long as 16 weeks.

This TCR was sampled from an adult who was a healthcare worker with PCR-confirmed SARS-CoV-2 infection or an uninfected control (not recorded which). The chain was built from TRBV20-1 and TRBJ2-5, with the D gene call left open. The specimen sequenced was whole blood. Read as DNA, the sequence is TGCAGTGCTAGAGACCAGACGACCCAAGAGACCCAGTACTTC. This gives the protein CSARDQTTQETQYF.